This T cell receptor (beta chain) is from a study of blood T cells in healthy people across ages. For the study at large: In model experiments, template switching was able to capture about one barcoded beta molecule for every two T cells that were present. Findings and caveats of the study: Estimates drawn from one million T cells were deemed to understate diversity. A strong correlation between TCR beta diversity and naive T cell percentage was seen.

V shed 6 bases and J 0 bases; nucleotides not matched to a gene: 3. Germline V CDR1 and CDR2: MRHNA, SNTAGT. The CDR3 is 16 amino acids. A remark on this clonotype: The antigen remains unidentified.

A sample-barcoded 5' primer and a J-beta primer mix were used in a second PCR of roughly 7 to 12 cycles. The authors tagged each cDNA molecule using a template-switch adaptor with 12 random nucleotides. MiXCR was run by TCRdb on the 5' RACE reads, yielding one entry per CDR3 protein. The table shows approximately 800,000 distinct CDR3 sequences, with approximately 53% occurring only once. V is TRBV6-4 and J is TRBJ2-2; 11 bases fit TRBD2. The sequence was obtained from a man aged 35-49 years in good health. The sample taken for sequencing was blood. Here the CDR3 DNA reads TGTGCCAGCAGCAAGACTAGCGGGGCGAACACCGGGGAGCTGTTTTTT. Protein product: CASSKTSGANTGELFF.